This T cell receptor (beta chain) stems from a study of beta chain features in type 1 diabetes. Study results and limitations: Junctions at VDJ sites from type 1 diabetes patients had fewer insertions and more deletions.

There was one heparinised blood draw per donor, averaging about 116 mL. Trimming at V came to 2 bases and at J to 2 bases, leaving 8 bases not matched to a gene. This CDR3 has 17 amino acids. Germline lookup yields CDR1 LGHNA and CDR2 YSLEER. The authors reverse transcribed all of the isolated RNA, so sequencing captured expressed TCRB transcripts. The repertoire was sequenced with immunoSEQ multiplex PCR; TCRdb's copy has only in-frame clones and lacks some. The sample has about 250,000 clones, 13% to 15% seen once. In the case of this clone: Its specificity is not known.

The sequence was obtained from a middle-aged woman in good health. The chain links TRBV4-3 to TRBJ2-3, with 9 positions matching TRBD2. Sequenced sample: naive CD4+ T cells from blood. Here the CDR3 reads CASSQFTTSGNTDTQYF. The CDR3 DNA follows: TGCGCCAGCAGCCAATTCACGACTAGCGGAAACACAGATACGCAGTATTTT.